This T cell receptor (beta chain) was identified during a study of chemoradiotherapy in HPV16-positive cancers. Whole-study context: A couple of HPV16-positive patients' cells yielded candidate HPV-specific clones and common motifs. Study conclusions and caveats: During treatment, candidate HPV-specific clones and E7-related motifs expanded in tumor. For HPV16-positive patients, expanding HPV-responsive T cells associated with longer recurrence-free survival.

The CDR3 extends over 17 amino acids. J was trimmed by 0 bases and V by 6 bases; bases with no gene match: 14. Germline values: CDR1 SGHDT, CDR2 YYEEEE. A word on this clone: The antigen is not known.

The data were produced by immunoSEQ multiplex PCR, yet TCRdb's version contains in-frame clones alone and is incomplete. The sample holds some 11,000 clones; around nine tenths are singletons and the top ten take roughly 5.2%. The V call is TRBV5-6, the J call TRBJ1-1, with 7 bases lining up with TRBD1. The TCR originated in a human donor with HPV-associated anogenital cancer. The sample consisted of blood, taken from a patient who underwent chemoradiotherapy. CDR3 in DNA: TGTGCCAGCAACCAAGTCATACAGGGGCCGCTGAACACTGAAGCTTTCTTT. It encodes CASNQVIQGPLNTEAFF. Full variable domain (missing parts from reference TRBV5-6 and TRBJ1-1): DAGVTQSPTHLIKTRGQQVTLRCSPKSGHDTVSWYQQALGQGPQFIFQYYEEEERQRGNFPDRFSGHQFPNYSSELNVNALLLGDSALYLCASNQVIQGPLNTEAFFGQGTRLTVV.